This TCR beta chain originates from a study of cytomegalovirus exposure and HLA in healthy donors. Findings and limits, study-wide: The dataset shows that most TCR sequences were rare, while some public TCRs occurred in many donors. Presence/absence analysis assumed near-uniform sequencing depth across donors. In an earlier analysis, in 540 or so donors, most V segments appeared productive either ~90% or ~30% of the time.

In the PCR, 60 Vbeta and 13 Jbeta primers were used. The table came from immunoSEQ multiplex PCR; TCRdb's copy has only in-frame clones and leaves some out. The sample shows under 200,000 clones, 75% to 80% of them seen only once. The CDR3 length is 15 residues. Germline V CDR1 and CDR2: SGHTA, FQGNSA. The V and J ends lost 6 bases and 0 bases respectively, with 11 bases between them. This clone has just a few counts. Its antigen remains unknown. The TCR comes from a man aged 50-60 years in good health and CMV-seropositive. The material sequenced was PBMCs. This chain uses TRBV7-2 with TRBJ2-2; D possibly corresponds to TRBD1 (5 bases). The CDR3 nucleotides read TGTGCCAGCAGGCAGGGCGTATCGAACACCGGGGAGCTGTTTTTT. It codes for CASRQGVSNTGELFF.